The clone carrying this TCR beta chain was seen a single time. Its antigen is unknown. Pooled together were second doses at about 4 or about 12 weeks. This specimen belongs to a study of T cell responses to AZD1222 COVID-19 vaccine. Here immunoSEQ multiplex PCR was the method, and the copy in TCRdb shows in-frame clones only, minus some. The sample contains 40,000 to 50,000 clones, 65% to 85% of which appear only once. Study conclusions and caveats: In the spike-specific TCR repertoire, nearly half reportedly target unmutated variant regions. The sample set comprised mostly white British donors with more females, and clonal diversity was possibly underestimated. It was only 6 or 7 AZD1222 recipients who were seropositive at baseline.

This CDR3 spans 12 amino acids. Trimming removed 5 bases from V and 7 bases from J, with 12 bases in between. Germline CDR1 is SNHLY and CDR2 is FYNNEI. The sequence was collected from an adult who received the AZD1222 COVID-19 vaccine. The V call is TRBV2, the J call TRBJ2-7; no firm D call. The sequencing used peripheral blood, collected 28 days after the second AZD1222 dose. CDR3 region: CASSLSTGEQYF. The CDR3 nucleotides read TGTGCCAGCAGTTTGTCTACCGGTGAGCAGTACTTC.